The rows below give T cell receptor beta chains drawn from one sample of a study of blood T cell repertoires in COVID-19. Sequenced by immunoSEQ multiplex PCR; TCRdb stores in-frame clones only, minus some. The profile shows about 200,000 clones, 70% to 90% of them singletons. Sequenced material: peripheral blood. All receptors come from a woman between 45 and 60 years old with acute or convalescent COVID-19. Both conserved end residues are part of each CDR3. Each record gives: J gene, V gene, clone size, D gene, CDR3 DNA, CDR3 protein. D genes are given only for firm matches. Size values are once, few and many counts, or a class for expanded clones, and some rows have none.

>TRBJ2-7|TRBV10-1|NA|TRBD1
TGCGCCAGCAGTGACGGACAGGGATACGAGCAGTACTTC
CASSDGQGYEQYF
>TRBJ2-6|TRBV7-2|NA|NA
TGTGCCAGCAGCCCGGGACTCAACTCTGGGGCCAACGTCCTGACTTTC
CASSPGLNSGANVLTF
>TRBJ1-1|TRBV7-9|once|NA
TGTGCCAGCAGCTCCCCCCGTGCGACGACAGATTTGGGCACTGAAGCTTTCTTT
CASSSPRATTDLGTEAFF
>TRBJ2-5|TRBV5-1|NA|NA
TGCGCCAGCAGCTTAGGTGGGAGGAATATGGAGACCCAGTACTTC
CASSLGGRNMETQYF
>TRBJ1-1|TRBV29-1|NA|NA
TGCAGCGTTGAATTCGGGGAAGCTTTCTTT
CSVEFGEAFF
>TRBJ1-4|TRBV15|NA|TRBD1
TGTGCCACCAGCAGCGGGACAGGGGGCCGTCCGAGCGAAAAACTGTTTTTT
CATSSGTGGRPSEKLFF
>TRBJ2-7|TRBV7-2|once|NA
TGTGCCAGCAGCTTAGCCTTTTCCGGGGGCGAGCAGTACTTC
CASSLAFSGGEQYF
>TRBJ2-5|TRBV2|NA|TRBD1
TGTGCCAGCAGGTGGGGACAGGTACAAGAGACCCAGTACTTC
CASRWGQVQETQYF
>TRBJ2-5|TRBV3-1/TRBV3-2|NA|TRBD2
TGTGCCAGCAGCCGCTGGACTAGCGGGAGTGTAGAGACCCAGTACTTC
CASSRWTSGSVETQYF
>TRBJ1-2|TRBV21-1|NA|NA
TGTGCCAGCAGCAAAGAGTTGGGGACAGCTTATGGCTACACCTTC
CASSKELGTAYGYTF
>TRBJ2-3|TRBV13|NA|TRBD2
TGTGCCAGCAGCTTAGAGCGGGGGCACACAGATACGCAGTATTTT
CASSLERGHTDTQYF
>TRBJ1-1|TRBV24-1|NA|TRBD1
TGTGCCACCAGGGGGACAGGGCTTGACACTGAAGCTTTCTTT
CATRGTGLDTEAFF
>TRBJ2-7|TRBV3-1/TRBV3-2|NA|TRBD1
TGTGCCAGCAGCCTCTACCCAACCGGGACAGGGGTAGGCGAGCAGTACTTC
CASSLYPTGTGVGEQYF
>TRBJ1-1|TRBV6-5|NA|NA
TGTGCCAGCAGTCCAAACCTGGGGGGAGGGACTGAAGCTTTCTTT
CASSPNLGGGTEAFF
>TRBJ2-1|TRBV4-3|NA|NA
TGCGCCAGCAGCCACGTCCAAGTATCTATTTACAATGAGCAGTTCTTC
CASSHVQVSIYNEQFF
>TRBJ1-6|TRBV19|once|TRBD1
TGTGCCAGTAGTAAAAGACAGGGGGAATATAATTCACCCCTCCACTTT
CASSKRQGEYNSPLHF
>TRBJ1-5|TRBV19|NA|NA
TGTGCCAGTAGCACCGGTATGAGCAATCAGCCCCAGCATTTT
CASSTGMSNQPQHF
>TRBJ1-5|TRBV7-2|NA|TRBD1
TGTGCCAGCAGCTTAGTAGGGACAGGGGGCCAACATCAGCCCCAGCATTTT
CASSLVGTGGQHQPQHF
>TRBJ2-7|TRBV30|NA|NA
TGTGCCTGGAGTCCAGACAGTCCCAACGAGCAGTACTTC
CAWSPDSPNEQYF
>TRBJ2-3|TRBV5-5|NA|NA
TGTGCCAGCAGCTTAGGGGGGGGCGGTCGCACAGATACGCAGTATTTT
CASSLGGGGRTDTQYF
>TRBJ1-1|TRBV7-2|NA|NA
TGTGCCAGCAGCTTGGGGGGGCGCGGCACTGAAGCTTTCTTT
CASSLGGRGTEAFF
>TRBJ1-6|TRBV5-4|few|NA
TGTGCCAGCAGCTTGGACTCCGGAGGTAATTCACCCCTCCACTTT
CASSLDSGGNSPLHF
>TRBJ2-1|TRBV24-1|NA|NA
TGTGCCACCAGTGATTTGAAGGACAGCTTTCACAATGAGCAGTTCTTC
CATSDLKDSFHNEQFF
>TRBJ1-5|TRBV4-2|NA|NA
TGTGCCAGCAGCCATGGGGGGGGTGGAGCTTTTAGCAATCAGCCCCAGCATTTT
CASSHGGGGAFSNQPQHF
>TRBJ2-2|TRBV18|NA|TRBD1
TGTGCCAGCTCGGGGCAGGGGGCTTGGAACACCGGGGAGCTGTTTTTT
CASSGQGAWNTGELFF
>TRBJ1-1|TRBV6-2/TRBV6-3|few|TRBD1
TGTGCCAGCAGTGGACAGGGACGTTCGGGCACTGAAGCTTTCTTT
CASSGQGRSGTEAFF
>TRBJ2-5|TRBV6-2/TRBV6-3|NA|TRBD2
TGTGCCAGCAGCCCCGGGGGGGCCCGGGAGACCCAGTACTTC
CASSPGGARETQYF
>TRBJ2-5|TRBV7-2|NA|TRBD1
TGTGCCACTAGAACCGGGACAGGCGAAGAGACCCAGTACTTC
CATRTGTGEETQYF
>TRBJ2-1|TRBV9|NA|TRBD2
TGTGCCAGCAGCGCATCTAGCGGGAACAATGAGCAGTTCTTC
CASSASSGNNEQFF
>TRBJ2-1|TRBV14|NA|TRBD2
TGTGCCAGCAGCCAAGTCACCACCTCGACTAGCGACATCTCCTACAATGAGCAGTTCTTC
CASSQVTTSTSDISYNEQFF
>TRBJ2-7|TRBV5-1|NA|NA
TGCGCCAGCAGCTTGGCGGGGACTTCTTCCCACGAGCAGTACTTC
CASSLAGTSSHEQYF
>TRBJ1-3|TRBV19|NA|TRBD1
TGTGCCAGTAGTGTCAGACAGGGGTTCTCTGGAAACACCATATATTTT
CASSVRQGFSGNTIYF
>TRBJ1-5|TRBV19|NA|NA
TGTGCCACCCGGAAGGGGATATCATATCAGCCCCAGCATTTT
CATRKGISYQPQHF
>TRBJ2-7|TRBV9|once|TRBD2
TGTGCCAGCAGCGTAGATAGCGGGAGCTCCTACGAGCAGTACTTC
CASSVDSGSSYEQYF
>TRBJ2-2|TRBV10-3|few|NA
TGTGCCATCCGAGAACGGGACACCGGGGAGCTGTTTTTT
CAIRERDTGELFF
>TRBJ1-5|TRBV2|NA|NA
TGTGCCAGCAGAAACGGGGGTGAGCCCCAGCATTTT
CASRNGGEPQHF
>TRBJ2-7|TRBV10-3|NA|TRBD1
TGTGCCGCCGAAGGTGGACAGGGGGCAATTGGGTACGAGCAGTACTTC
CAAEGGQGAIGYEQYF
>TRBJ1-1|TRBV20-1|NA|NA
TGCAGTGCTACCGGGGGACCTGAAGCTTTCTTT
CSATGGPEAFF
>TRBJ1-1|TRBV25-1|NA|NA
TGTGCCAGCAGTGATCGGTACACTGAAGCTTTCTTT
CASSDRYTEAFF
>TRBJ1-1|TRBV30|NA|NA
TGTGCCTGGAGTCGGGAACCTGAAGCTTTCTTT
CAWSREPEAFF
>TRBJ1-5|TRBV19|NA|NA
TGTGCCAGTAGTATAGATACCAGGACAGATAGCAATCAGCCCCAGCATTTT
CASSIDTRTDSNQPQHF